A single sample is the source of the 20 T cell receptor beta chains below, sequenced in a study of Ad26.COV2.S vaccination and SARS-CoV-2 variants. Sequenced by immunoSEQ multiplex PCR; TCRdb stores in-frame clones only, minus some. The sample includes nearly 400,000 clones, 75% to 90% of them seen just once. Treatment here: 15 to 20 received Ad26.COV2.S at low or high dose, single or two shots; 5 received placebo; per-sample allocation not given. Day 63 after the first injection of vaccine or placebo was the sampling time. Source: peripheral blood, taken in a trial of Ad26.COV2.S vaccine versus placebo. Receptors were obtained from a person between 18 and 59 years old who received the Ad26.COV2.S COVID-19 vaccine or a placebo.

This clone was picked up a small number of times. The chain links TRBV7-6 to TRBJ2-7; 7 bases agree with TRBD1. This CDR3 contains 16 residues. Germline-derived CDR1 and CDR2 are SGHVS and FNYEAQ. V trimming: 2 bases; J trimming: 4 bases; junction bases outside the gene matches: 11. The CDR3 DNA reads TGTGCCAGCAGCTTATCTCAAGGCCAGGGGGAGTACGAGCAGTACTTC. Protein sequence: CASSLSQGQGEYEQYF. Using reference TRBV7-6 and TRBJ2-7 for the parts outside the CDR3, the full variable domain is GAGVSQSPRYKVTKRGQDVALRCDPISGHVSLYWYRQALGQGPEFLTYFNYEAQQDKSGLPNDRFSAERPEGSISTLTIQRTEQRDSAMYRCASSLSQGQGEYEQYFGPGTRLTVT.

V and J are TRBV28 and TRBJ2-7; no firm D call. The V end was cut by 6 bases, the J end by 7 bases, with 16 bases between. The CDR3 has 13 residues. Per the germline V gene, CDR1 is MDHEN and CDR2 is SYDVKM. CDR3 bases: TGTGCCAGCAGACTAAGTATAGGGTGGGAGCAGTACTTC. Translated, it gives CASRLSIGWEQYF. Based on the CDR3 plus reference TRBV28 and TRBJ2-7, the full variable domain is DVKVTQSSRYLVKRTGEKVFLECVQDMDHENMFWYRQDPGLGLRLIYFSYDVKMKEKGDIPEGYSVSREKKERFSLILESASTNQTSMYLCASRLSIGWEQYFGPGTRLTVT.

J is TRBJ2-2 and V is TRBV5-1, with D maybe TRBD2 (5 bases). CDR1 is SGHRS, CDR2 YFSETQ, per germline. This CDR3 is built from 14 residues. V dropped 4 bases and J dropped 5 bases, with 12 bases sitting between them. CDR3 coding DNA: TGCGCCAGCAGCGGAAGGACTGGGACCGGGGAGCTGTTTTTT. Its protein is CASSGRTGTGELFF.

This sequence joins TRBV7-9 and TRBJ2-7; perhaps TRBD2 as D (5 bases). Per the germline V gene, CDR1 is SEHNR and CDR2 is FQNEAQ (reference sequence). The germline V and J ends were trimmed by 5 bases and 2 bases, with 7 bases remaining between them. This CDR3 contains 12 residues. CDR3 residues: CASSRTAYEQYF. For the CDR3, the DNA is TGTGCCAGCAGCCGGACTGCCTACGAGCAGTACTTC.

The chain carries TRBV10-3 and TRBJ1-1; maybe TRBD1 (6 bases). V was trimmed by 6 bases and J by 1 base, leaving 9 bases between them. This CDR3 spans 13 amino acids. Germline loops: CDR1 ENHRY, CDR2 SYGVKD. The CDR3 spells CAISSGENTEAFF. The DNA for the CDR3 is TGTGCCATCAGCTCAGGGGAGAACACTGAAGCTTTCTTT.

This sequence joins TRBV4-1 and TRBJ2-7, with 7 bases that match TRBD1. V was pared by 3 bases and J by 1 base, with 3 bases of the junction left unmatched. CDR3 size: 14 residues. Germline V CDR1 and CDR2: MGHRA, YSYEKL. The CDR3 DNA follows: TGCGCCAGCAGCCACGGGACAGTATCCTACGAGCAGTACTTC. It specifies CASSHGTVSYEQYF.

The V gene is TRBV6-2 or TRBV6-3, the J gene TRBJ2-5; unclear D gene. The germline V gene encodes CDR1 MNHEY and CDR2 SVGEGT. V dropped 3 bases and J dropped 2 bases, with 10 bases sitting between them. The CDR3 covers 14 residues. As DNA, the CDR3 is TGTGCCAGCAGTTATGGATCAGGTCAAGAGACCCAGTACTTC. Translating gives CASSYGSGQETQYF.

This chain uses TRBV6-1 with TRBJ1-6; perhaps TRBD1 as D (6 bases). V shed 0 bases and J shed 6 bases, with 9 bases lying between them. This CDR3 has 15 amino acids. Per the germline V gene, CDR1 is MNHNS and CDR2 is SASEGT. The CDR3 nucleotides are TGTGCCAGCAGTGAAGCGCGGACAGTTAATTCACCCCTCCACTTT. Amino acid sequence: CASSEARTVNSPLHF.

The chain has TRBV11-2 and TRBJ2-1; D remains unclear. The length of the CDR3 is 12 residues. Trimming stripped 4 bases from V and 5 bases from J, with 6 bases between. Looked up from germline, CDR1 is SGHAT and CDR2 is FQNNGV. CDR3 protein: CASSSSDNEQFF. CDR3 bases: TGTGCCAGCAGCTCCTCGGACAATGAGCAGTTCTTC.

The V and J genes are TRBV2 and TRBJ2-7, with D perhaps TRBD1 (5 bases). The CDR3 totals 16 residues. Per germline, CDR1 SNHLY and CDR2 FYNNEI. V was trimmed by 1 base and J by 4 bases, leaving 17 bases between them. The CDR3 DNA follows: TGTGCCAGCAGTGAAGAAAAAACCGGACACGGATACGAGCAGTACTTC. It codes for CASSEEKTGHGYEQYF.

The rearrangement links TRBV5-1 to TRBJ2-7, with 7 positions matching TRBD2. The ends lost 2 bases at V and 2 bases at J; junction bases unmatched: 4. The CDR3 has 14 amino acids. The germline V gene encodes CDR1 SGHRS and CDR2 YFSETQ. DNA for the CDR3: TGCGCCAGCAGCTTTGGCGGGAGTACCTACGAGCAGTACTTC. Translated, it gives CASSFGGSTYEQYF.

This chain uses TRBV9 with TRBJ1-1; D gene uncertain. Germline V gene sequence: CDR1 SGDLS, CDR2 YYNGEE. V shed 2 bases and J shed 5 bases, with 10 bases lying between them. The CDR3 sequence is 13 residues long. CDR3 nucleotide sequence: TGTGCCAGCAGCGTCGGAGGGAGGACTGAAGCTTTCTTT. Amino acid sequence: CASSVGGRTEAFF. Looking up the rest from reference TRBV9 and TRBJ1-1 gives the full variable domain: DSGVTQTPKHLITATGQRVTLRCSPRSGDLSVYWYQQSLDQGLQFLIQYYNGEERAKGNILERFSAQQFPDLHSELNLSSLELGDSALYFCASSVGGRTEAFFGQGTRLTVV.

J is TRBJ2-5 and V is TRBV6-2 or TRBV6-3, with TRBD2 matching 7 bases. The V gene's germline CDR1 is MNHEY and CDR2 SVGEGT. The ends lost 7 bases at V and 1 base at J; junction bases unmatched: 12. This CDR3 has 16 amino acids. As DNA, the CDR3 is TGTGCCAGCATCCCGGGGAGGGGAGGGCCCCAAGAGACCCAGTACTTC. Translated, it gives CASIPGRGGPQETQYF.

This chain's CDR3 is CASSTLRGSGRAEETQYF. CDR3 nucleotide sequence: TGTGCCAGCAGCACTCTGAGGGGTAGCGGGAGGGCCGAAGAGACCCAGTACTTC. The chain couples TRBV11-2 to TRBJ2-5; 11 positions match TRBD2. This CDR3 comprises 18 residues. Germline CDR1 and CDR2: SGHAT and FQNNGV. J gave up 3 bases and V 5 bases, and 14 bases lay outside the gene matches.

The chain couples TRBV14 to TRBJ2-7; 7 nucleotides agree with TRBD1. Germline lookup yields CDR1 SGHDN and CDR2 FVKESK. V shed 4 bases and J 6 bases; nucleotides not matched to a gene: 12. This CDR3 has 15 residues. The CDR3 reads CASSPKMAAGGEQYF. CDR3 nucleotide sequence: TGTGCCAGCAGCCCAAAGATGGCGGCAGGGGGCGAGCAGTACTTC.

This rearrangement joins TRBV5-5 to TRBJ1-1, with D uncertain. V was clipped by 1 base and J by 4 bases, with 17 bases between them. The CDR3 sequence is 16 residues long. Germline assignment: CDR1 SGHKS and CDR2 YYEKEE (reference sequence). Written as DNA, the CDR3 is TGTGCCAGCAGCTTGTTAATGGGCGACTGGGGCACTGAAGCTTTCTTT. Encoded protein: CASSLLMGDWGTEAFF. Together with reference TRBV5-5 and TRBJ1-1, the CDR3 gives the full variable domain: DAGVTQSPTHLIKTRGQQVTLRCSPISGHKSVSWYQQVLGQGPQFIFQYYEKEERGRGNFPDRFSARQFPNYSSELNVNALLLGDSALYLCASSLLMGDWGTEAFFGQGTRLTVV.

V gene TRBV27 combines with J gene TRBJ2-7, with 9 bases aligning to TRBD2. With 3 bases clipped from V and 2 bases from J, the junction kept 2 bases outside the gene matches. Germline CDR1 is MNHEY and CDR2 is SMNVEV (reference sequence). The CDR3 extends over 14 amino acids. CDR3 nucleotide sequence: TGTGCCAGCAGTTTTTTAGCGGGAGCCTACGAGCAGTACTTC. Its protein is CASSFLAGAYEQYF.

This clone was seen a handful of times. CDR3 region: CASSFFGYSYNEQFF. The CDR3 coding sequence is TGTGCCAGCAGTTTCTTCGGTTACTCCTACAATGAGCAGTTCTTC. The chain employs TRBV28 and TRBJ2-1; D is unresolved. Germline V gives CDR1 MDHEN, CDR2 SYDVKM. This CDR3 has 15 residues. V shed 3 bases and J shed 0 bases, with 9 bases lying between them.

This chain links TRBV9 with TRBJ1-1; no reliable D call. CDR1 and CDR2 (germline): SGDLS, YYNGEE. The CDR3 loop spans 13 amino acids. The V gene lost 0 bases and the J gene lost 4 bases, with 7 bases spanning the gap. Here the CDR3 DNA reads TGTGCCAGCAGCGTAGTAGAGACCACTGAAGCTTTCTTT. Its protein is CASSVVETTEAFF.

The chain couples TRBV24-1 to TRBJ2-7, with TRBD2 as a possible D gene (6 bases). This CDR3 is 13 amino acids long. V lost 1 base, J lost 6 bases, and 9 bases lay in between. CDR1 is KGHDR and CDR2 is SFDVKD in the germline V gene. Here the CDR3 reads CATSDFWGGEQYF. The DNA of the CDR3 is TGTGCCACCAGTGATTTTTGGGGAGGCGAGCAGTACTTC.